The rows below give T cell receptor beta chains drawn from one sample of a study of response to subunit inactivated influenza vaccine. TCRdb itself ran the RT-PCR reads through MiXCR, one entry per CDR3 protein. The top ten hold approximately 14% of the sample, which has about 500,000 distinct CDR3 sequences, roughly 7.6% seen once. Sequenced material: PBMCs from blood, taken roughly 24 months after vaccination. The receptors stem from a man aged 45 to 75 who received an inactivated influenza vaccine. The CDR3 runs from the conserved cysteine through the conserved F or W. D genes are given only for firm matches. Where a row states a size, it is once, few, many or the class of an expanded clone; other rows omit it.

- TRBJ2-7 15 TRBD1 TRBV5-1 CASRTGTGWSYEQYF TGCGCCAGCAGGACGGGGACAGGGTGGTCCTACGAGCAGTACTTC
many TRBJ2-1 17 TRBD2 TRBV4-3 CASSPTYTSGLRNEQFF TGCGCCAGCAGTCCTACCTATACTAGCGGGTTGAGGAATGAGCAGTTCTTC
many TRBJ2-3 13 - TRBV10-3 CAISESSLDTQYF TGTGCCATCAGTGAGTCTAGCTTGGATACGCAGTATTTT
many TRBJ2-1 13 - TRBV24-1 CATSYETRGEQFF TGTGCCACCAGTTATGAGACGCGGGGTGAGCAGTTCTTC
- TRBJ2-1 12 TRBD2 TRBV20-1 CSAGTSVDEQFF TGCAGTGCCGGGACTAGCGTGGATGAGCAGTTCTTC
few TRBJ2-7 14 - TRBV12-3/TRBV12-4 CASSLGGTGYEQYF TGTGCCAGCAGTTTAGGAGGCACCGGGTACGAGCAGTACTTC
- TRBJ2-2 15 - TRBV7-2 CASSLTLLGTGELFF TGTGCCAGCAGCTTAACATTGCTAGGCACCGGGGAGCTGTTTTTT
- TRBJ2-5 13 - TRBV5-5 CARGEDSQETQYF TGTGCCAGGGGCGAGGACAGCCAAGAGACCCAGTACTTC
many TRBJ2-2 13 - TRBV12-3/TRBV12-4 CASRMGATGELFF TGTGCCAGCAGGATGGGGGCCACCGGGGAGCTGTTTTTT
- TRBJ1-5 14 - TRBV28 CASSLGRAPQPQHF TGTGCCAGCAGTTTAGGCAGGGCCCCTCAGCCCCAGCATTTT
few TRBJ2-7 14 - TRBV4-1 CASSQERDPNEQYF TGCGCCAGCAGCCAAGAGCGGGACCCGAACGAGCAGTACTTC
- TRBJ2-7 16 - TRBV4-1 CASSRTPLEHSYEQYF TGCGCCAGCAGCCGGACCCCATTAGAACATTCCTACGAGCAGTACTTC
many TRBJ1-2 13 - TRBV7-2 CASSVNRRDGYTF TGTGCCAGCAGTGTAAACCGGAGGGATGGCTACACCTTC
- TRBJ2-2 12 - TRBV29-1 CSGLDHTGELFF TGCAGCGGACTAGATCACACCGGGGAGCTGTTTTTT
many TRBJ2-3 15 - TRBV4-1 CASSRGEGMTDTQYF TGCGCCAGCAGCCGGGGCGAGGGGATGACAGATACGCAGTATTTT
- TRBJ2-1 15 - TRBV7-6 CASSLALRSGDEQFF TGTGCCAGCAGCTTAGCGCTAAGATCGGGTGATGAGCAGTTCTTC
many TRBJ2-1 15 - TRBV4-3 CASSRPGPLGHEQFF TGCGCCAGCAGCCGTCCAGGACCCTTGGGGCATGAGCAGTTCTTC
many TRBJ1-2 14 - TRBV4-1 CASSQVFSFYGYTF TGCGCCAGCAGCCAAGTATTTAGCTTCTATGGCTACACCTTC
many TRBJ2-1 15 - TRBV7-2 CASLRGGISYNEQFF TGTGCCAGCCTACGGGGCGGGATATCCTACAATGAGCAGTTCTTC
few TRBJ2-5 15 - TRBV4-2 CASSLKAQGQETQYF TGTGCCAGCAGCCTAAAGGCCCAGGGACAAGAGACCCAGTACTTC
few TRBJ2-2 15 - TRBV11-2 CASSLLQGTTGELFF TGTGCCAGCAGCTTACTACAGGGTACCACCGGGGAGCTGTTTTTT
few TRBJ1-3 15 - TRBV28 CASSLVFASGNTIYF TGTGCCAGCAGTTTAGTCTTTGCCTCTGGAAACACCATATATTTT
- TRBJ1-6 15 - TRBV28 CASSTQTVLNSPLHF TGTGCCAGCAGTACTCAGACAGTCTTAAATTCACCCCTCCACTTT
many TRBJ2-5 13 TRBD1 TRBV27 CASSKTGVETQYF TGTGCCAGCAGTAAGACAGGGGTGGAGACCCAGTACTTC
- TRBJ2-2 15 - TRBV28 CASSFREASSGELFF TGTGCCAGCAGTTTTCGCGAAGCTTCGTCCGGGGAGCTGTTTTTT
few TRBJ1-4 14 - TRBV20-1 CSARSGTAAGKLFF TGCAGTGCTAGATCCGGGACCGCCGCGGGAAAACTGTTTTTT
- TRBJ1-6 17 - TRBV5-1 CASSLGGGGAYNSPLHF TGCGCCAGCAGCTTGGGGGGTGGAGGAGCCTATAATTCACCCCTCCACTTT
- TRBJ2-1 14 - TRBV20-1 CSARRVRGYNEQFF TGCAGTGCTAGACGGGTGAGGGGGTACAATGAGCAGTTCTTC
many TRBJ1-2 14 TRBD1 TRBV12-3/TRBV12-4 CASSMTGVNYGYTF TGTGCCAGCAGTATGACAGGGGTCAACTATGGCTACACCTTC
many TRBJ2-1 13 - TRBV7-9 CASSYRGGNEQFF TGTGCCAGCAGCTACCGAGGAGGCAATGAGCAGTTCTTC
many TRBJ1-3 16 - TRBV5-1 CASSSQQPSSGNTIYF TGCGCCAGCAGCAGCCAACAACCATCCTCTGGAAACACCATATATTTT
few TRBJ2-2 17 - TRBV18 CASSSFSGAENTGELFF TGTGCCAGCTCATCCTTCTCGGGAGCGGAGAACACCGGGGAGCTGTTTTTT
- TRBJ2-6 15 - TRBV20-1 CSASADTTGANVLTF TGCAGTGCTAGCGCTGATACGACCGGGGCCAACGTCCTGACTTTC
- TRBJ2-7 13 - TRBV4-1 CASSQDSVYEQYF TGCGCCAGCAGCCAAGATTCCGTCTACGAGCAGTACTTC
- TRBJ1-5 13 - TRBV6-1 CASGQGSNQPQHF TGTGCCAGCGGTCAGGGCAGCAATCAGCCCCAGCATTTT
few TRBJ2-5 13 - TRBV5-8 CASSRTYQETQYF TGTGCCAGCAGCCGGACGTACCAAGAGACCCAGTACTTC
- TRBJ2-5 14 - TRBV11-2 CASSPQVPGETQYF TGTGCCAGCAGCCCCCAGGTCCCGGGGGAGACCCAGTACTTC
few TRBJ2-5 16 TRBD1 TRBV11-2 CASSFSSTGGRETQYF TGTGCCAGCAGCTTTTCCTCGACAGGGGGCCGAGAGACCCAGTACTTC
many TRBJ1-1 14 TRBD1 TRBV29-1 CSGGRQGTIAEAFF TGCAGCGGGGGTAGACAGGGGACAATAGCTGAAGCTTTCTTT
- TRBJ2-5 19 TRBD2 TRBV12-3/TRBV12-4 CASSLDRWISGRAAETQYF TGTGCCAGCAGCCTGGACCGCTGGATTAGCGGGAGGGCCGCAGAGACCCAGTACTTC
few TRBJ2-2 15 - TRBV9 CASSSQGSNTGELFF TGTGCCAGCAGCTCACAGGGCTCGAACACCGGGGAGCTGTTTTTT
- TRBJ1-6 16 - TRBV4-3 CASSRAGTVYNSPLHF TGCGCCAGCAGCCGAGCCGGGACGGTCTATAATTCACCCCTCCACTTT
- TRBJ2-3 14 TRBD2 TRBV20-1 CSAIAGGATDTQYF TGCAGTGCTATAGCGGGAGGAGCCACAGATACGCAGTATTTT
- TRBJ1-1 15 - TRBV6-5 CASSYSRGSTTEAFF TGTGCCAGCAGTTACTCGAGAGGATCCACCACTGAAGCTTTCTTT
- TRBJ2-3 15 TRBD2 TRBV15 CATSVGTSTTDTQYF TGTGCCACCAGCGTAGGGACTAGCACCACAGATACGCAGTATTTT
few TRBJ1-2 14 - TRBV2 CASSEVEGKYGYTF TGTGCCAGCAGTGAAGTGGAGGGAAAATATGGCTACACCTTC
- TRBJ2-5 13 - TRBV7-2 CPSSLGGQETQYF TGTCCCAGCAGCTTAGGAGGGCAAGAGACCCAGTACTTC
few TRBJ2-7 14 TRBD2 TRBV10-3 CATRLTGGPVEQYF TGTGCCACCCGCTTAACGGGGGGGCCGGTCGAGCAGTACTTC
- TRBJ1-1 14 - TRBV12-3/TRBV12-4 CASSLERAPTEAFF TGTGCCAGCAGTTTAGAAAGGGCACCCACTGAAGCTTTCTTT
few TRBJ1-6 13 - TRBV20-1 CSASRQGNSPLHF TGCAGTGCTAGCCGCCAGGGTAATTCACCCCTCCACTTT